A selection of T cell receptor beta chains follows, all from one sample in a study of OX40 agonist ivuxolimab in advanced cancers. Some clones are missing from TCRdb's copy, which holds only in-frame ones; the method was immunoSEQ multiplex PCR. This table has tens of thousands of clones, about 89% appearing once. The source material was CD4+ or CD8+ T cells sorted from blood, sampled in a trial of the OX40 agonist ivuxolimab. The receptor set was obtained from an adult with an advanced solid tumor such as melanoma, head and neck, liver or kidney cancer. The CDR3 runs from the conserved cysteine through the conserved F or W. D genes are given only for firm matches. Not every row has a clone size; where given, it reads once, few, many or a size class.

DNA | CDR3 | D | J | V | size | length
TGTGCCAGCAGTTTACCCCCGACAGGGGCGCTACGAATTTACAATGAGCAGTTCTTC | CASSLPPTGALRIYNEQFF | TRBD1 | TRBJ2-1 | TRBV27 | . | 19
TGTGCCAGCAGTGAACTGCCCGGACAGAGGAACACTGAAGCTTTCTTT | CASSELPGQRNTEAFF | . | TRBJ1-1 | TRBV6-1 | . | 16
TGTGCCAGCAGCCAAGGCCTAGCGGTCTTCAATGAGCAGTTCTTC | CASSQGLAVFNEQFF | TRBD2 | TRBJ2-1 | TRBV4-2 | once | 15
TGTGCCAGCAGCCAAGCCGGCGGGGTGACTGGGAATGAGCAGTTCTTC | CASSQAGGVTGNEQFF | . | TRBJ2-1 | TRBV4-2 | . | 16
TGCAGCGTTGAAATGCGGGAGCTACTCCAAGAGACCCAGTACTTC | CSVEMRELLQETQYF | TRBD2 | TRBJ2-5 | TRBV29-1 | . | 15
TGTGCCAGCAGCTTGCGTTCGGCTGAAGCTTTCTTT | CASSLRSAEAFF | . | TRBJ1-1 | TRBV7-9 | . | 12
TGTGCCAGCAGTCCGGGACTAGGGGGCGGGGAGCAGTTCTTC | CASSPGLGGGEQFF | . | TRBJ2-1 | TRBV6-5 | . | 14
TGTGCCAGCAGCTTAGATAGCCCCCAGCCGATACTTGAAAAACTGTTTTTT | CASSLDSPQPILEKLFF | . | TRBJ1-4 | TRBV11-2 | . | 17
TGTGCCATCAGTGATGTGTGGACAGATACGCAGTATTTT | CAISDVWTDTQYF | . | TRBJ2-3 | TRBV10-3 | . | 13
TGTGCCAGCAGAGAAACCGGGTCGATAAGGGGCACTGAAGCTTTCTTT | CASRETGSIRGTEAFF | . | TRBJ1-1 | TRBV27 | . | 16
TGTGCCAGCAGCTTTGGCGGAAACACCATATATTTT | CASSFGGNTIYF | . | TRBJ1-3 | TRBV11-3 | . | 12
TGCGCCAGCAGCCAATACACTAGCGGCGAGGGCACATACAATGAGCAGTTCTTC | CASSQYTSGEGTYNEQFF | TRBD2 | TRBJ2-1 | TRBV4-3 | . | 18
TGTGCCAGCAGCTTAACGTGGAGGGGTGGCGATGAGCAGTTCTTC | CASSLTWRGGDEQFF | . | TRBJ2-1 | TRBV7-3 | . | 15
TGTGCCAGCAGTTCCCATGTAACGAACACCGGGGAGCTGTTTTTT | CASSSHVTNTGELFF | . | TRBJ2-2 | TRBV27 | . | 15
TGTGCCAGCAGCGTCGACAGGGGGCGAAACTATGGCTACACCTTC | CASSVDRGRNYGYTF | . | TRBJ1-2 | TRBV21-1 | . | 15
TGTGCCAGCAGTAGGGTGCGGGACACTGAAGCTTTCTTT | CASSRVRDTEAFF | . | TRBJ1-1 | TRBV2 | . | 13
TGTGCCAGCAGTTTAAGGACAGTCTACAATGAGCAGTTCTTC | CASSLRTVYNEQFF | . | TRBJ2-1 | TRBV27 | . | 14
TGCGCCAGCAGTCACCTGGGGACTAGCGGGAGACCCCAGATCGACTACGAGCAGTACTTC | CASSHLGTSGRPQIDYEQYF | TRBD2 | TRBJ2-7 | TRBV23-1 | . | 20
TGCAGCGTTGTAGGCGAGCGGGGGCTGTCTAGCGGGGGTTCCTACAATGAGCAGTTCTTC | CSVVGERGLSSGGSYNEQFF | TRBD2 | TRBJ2-1 | TRBV29-1 | . | 20
TGTGCCAGCAGTGAGGGACAGGGCTTTGGCACAGATACGCAGTATTTT | CASSEGQGFGTDTQYF | TRBD1 | TRBJ2-3 | TRBV2 | . | 16
TGTGCCAGCAGTTACCCCGTCGGGACAGCGGGACAAACCCAGTACTTC | CASSYPVGTAGQTQYF | . | TRBJ2-5 | TRBV6-6 | . | 16
TGTGCCAGCAGCCCAGGGACGGGGCGCACAGATACGCAGTATTTT | CASSPGTGRTDTQYF | . | TRBJ2-3 | TRBV7-2 | . | 15
TGTGCCAGCAGCTTAGCCGGACAGCCCTATGGCTACACCTTC | CASSLAGQPYGYTF | . | TRBJ1-2 | TRBV7-9 | . | 14
TGTGCCAGCAGTCCGTGGGGCAATCAGCCCCAGCATTTT | CASSPWGNQPQHF | . | TRBJ1-5 | TRBV27 | few | 13
TGCGCCAGCAGCTTCCACCCGGCGGGACAGGCTTACAATGAGCAGTTCTTC | CASSFHPAGQAYNEQFF | TRBD1 | TRBJ2-1 | TRBV4-1 | . | 17
TGCGCCAGCAGCCCCGGGGGAGGCGGCTACACCTTC | CASSPGGGGYTF | . | TRBJ1-2 | TRBV4-1 | once | 12
TGTGCCAGCAGTTTCCTCCCGGGAGGGGGCGAGCAGTACTTC | CASSFLPGGGEQYF | TRBD2 | TRBJ2-7 | TRBV28 | . | 14
TGTGCCAGTAGTATGGCGATTAGCGGGTACGAGCAGTACTTC | CASSMAISGYEQYF | TRBD2 | TRBJ2-7 | TRBV19 | . | 14
TGTGCCAGCAGCTTAGGCCCGGGTCTGAGGGGGCTGGGGCAGTACTTC | CASSLGPGLRGLGQYF | TRBD1 | TRBJ2-7 | TRBV13 | . | 16
TGTGCCAGTAAGTTTAGCGGATTCAATGAGCAGTTCTTC | CASKFSGFNEQFF | . | TRBJ2-1 | TRBV19 | once | 13
TGTGCCTGGAGGAGGGCAGGGCCCTACGAGCAGTACTTC | CAWRRAGPYEQYF | . | TRBJ2-7 | TRBV30 | few | 13
TGTGCCAGCAGTTTTGATTGGACGACTGAAGCTTTCTTT | CASSFDWTTEAFF | . | TRBJ1-1 | TRBV28 | . | 13